These 19 T cell receptor beta chains were all obtained from the same sample, sequenced in a study of control samples from healthy donors and cancer patients. Profiling relied on immunoSEQ multiplex PCR, and the TCRdb table lists in-frame clones only, not all of them. The table shows just under 100,000 clones, with over 85% occurring only once. The sample taken for sequencing was blood. The receptors derive from a man younger than 35 in good health.

The V gene is TRBV6-5, the J gene TRBJ2-3, with 9 bases aligning to TRBD1. CDR3 length: 14 residues. V dropped 8 bases and J dropped 4; count of bases not matched to a gene: 7. Germline V gene lookup returns CDR1 MNHEY and CDR2 SVGAGI. In nucleotides, the CDR3 is TGTGCCAGCGGCCGGGACAGGGAAGCAGATACGCAGTATTTT. Its protein product is CASGRDREADTQYF.

This clone was counted only a few times. This chain connects TRBV6-4 to TRBJ2-1; 12 positions agree with TRBD2. The CDR3 covers 13 residues. The J segment lost 8 bases and the V segment lost 4 bases, leaving 0 bases of the junction unmatched. Looked up from germline, CDR1 is MRHNA and CDR2 is SNTAGT. The DNA for the CDR3 is TGTGCCAGCAGTGGACTAGCGGGGGATGAGCAGTTCTTC. Translating it yields CASSGLAGDEQFF.

This chain uses TRBV6-4 with TRBJ1-4; 9 bases are shared with TRBD1. The CDR3 loop spans 16 amino acids. After removal of 8 bases from V and 4 bases from J, the junction contained 11 bases not matched to a gene. The germline CDR1 and CDR2 sequences are MRHNA and SNTAGT. In nucleotides, the CDR3 is TGTGCCAGCGGGAACAGGGGGCGCAATCTTAATGAAAAACTGTTTTTT. This sequence encodes CASGNRGRNLNEKLFF.

The chain joins TRBV9 to TRBJ2-1; 10 positions match TRBD2. V lost 1 base to trimming and J lost 6 bases; unmatched junction nucleotides: 16. Germline CDR1 and CDR2: SGDLS and YYNGEE. CDR3 length: 19 residues. The CDR3 loop is CASSVSVKYASGSGNEQFF. The CDR3 DNA sequence: TGTGCCAGCAGCGTATCCGTAAAATACGCTAGCGGGAGCGGCAATGAGCAGTTCTTC.

The chain employs TRBV19 and TRBJ1-2; D perhaps matches TRBD1 (6 bases). With 5 bases removed from V and 4 bases from J, the gap between germline ends came to 14 bases. This CDR3 spans 14 amino acids. Germline CDR1 and CDR2: LNHDA and SQIVND (reference sequence). The DNA of the CDR3 is TGTGCCAGTAGTCGGTCGACAGGTCCCTATGGCTACACCTTC. It translates to CASSRSTGPYGYTF.

This sequence joins TRBV12-3 or TRBV12-4 and TRBJ1-1; D is uncertain. CDR3 length: 13 residues. The V end was cut by 7 bases, the J end by 7 bases, with 16 bases between. This CDR3 reads CASTDIPRNEAFF. In DNA, the CDR3 is TGTGCCAGCACCGATATCCCCAGAAATGAAGCTTTCTTT.

The chain employs TRBV20-1 and TRBJ2-7; possibly TRBD2 for D (6 bases). The CDR3 runs to 11 residues. V lost 3 bases and J lost 5, with 8 bases in between. CDR1 and CDR2 from the germline V gene are DFQATT and SNEGSKA (reference sequence). CDR3 loop: CSASSGDEQYF. The DNA of the CDR3 is TGCAGTGCTAGTTCGGGGGACGAGCAGTACTTC.

The chain joins TRBV5-1 to TRBJ2-2; no clear D. The CDR3 is made up of 14 amino acids. V was shortened by 1 base and J by 1 base, with 5 bases between the two germline ends. In germline, CDR1 is SGHRS, CDR2 YFSETQ. CDR3 sequence: CASSLTGNTGELFF. For the CDR3, the DNA is TGCGCCAGCAGCTTGACGGGGAACACCGGGGAGCTGTTTTTT.

In this sample, this clone turned up once. The chain recombines TRBV5-6 with TRBJ1-5, with a tentative D call TRBD1 (5 bases). From germline, CDR1 is SGHDT and CDR2 YYEEEE. The CDR3 totals 15 residues. Trimming stripped 4 bases from V and 7 bases from J, with 18 bases between. DNA for the CDR3: TGTGCCAGCAGCCAAAGAGGGGAGGGCGTCCAGCCCCAGCATTTT. It translates to CASSQRGEGVQPQHF.

The chain is built from TRBV29-1 and TRBJ1-1; D is perhaps TRBD1 (6 bases). The CDR3 sequence is 13 residues long. CDR1 is SQVTM and CDR2 is ANQGSEA in the germline V gene. V was clipped by 8 bases and J by 1 base, with 14 bases between them. The CDR3 loop is CSLQGHTNTEAFF. Written as DNA, the CDR3 is TGCAGCCTCCAGGGACACACGAACACTGAAGCTTTCTTT.

The chain carries TRBV6-4 and TRBJ1-2; TRBD1 might be the D (5 bases). The CDR3 is 12 residues long. Germline V lookup: CDR1 MRHNA, CDR2 SNTAGT. Trimming shortened V by 6 bases and J by 8 bases, and 13 bases separated the two germline ends. CDR3 in amino acids: CASRSLRGGYTF. The CDR3 DNA reads TGTGCCAGCAGGTCGCTCCGGGGCGGCTACACCTTC.

The chain couples TRBV18 to TRBJ1-1, with D unresolved. Germline loops: CDR1 KGHSH, CDR2 LQKENI. The germline V and J ends were trimmed by 2 bases and 4 bases, with 14 bases remaining between them. CDR3 length: 15 amino acids. CDR3: CASSPSGVSGTEAFF. CDR3 DNA: TGTGCCAGCTCACCAAGCGGGGTTTCTGGCACTGAAGCTTTCTTT.

This chain connects TRBV27 to TRBJ2-1; the match to TRBD1 covers 7 bases. The CDR3 spans 14 residues. Per the germline V gene, CDR1 is MNHEY and CDR2 is SMNVEV (reference sequence). V lost 2 bases to trimming and J lost 4 bases; unmatched junction nucleotides: 2. The CDR3 sequence: CASSLGDRYNEQFF. Here the CDR3 DNA reads TGTGCCAGCAGTTTAGGGGACAGATACAATGAGCAGTTCTTC.

Note on this clone: A junction boundary mismatches the germline segment, possibly from a read error. The gene calls are TRBV19 and TRBJ1-2; 9 bases match TRBD1. CDR3 length: 13 amino acids. Germline CDR1 is LNHDA and CDR2 is SQIVND (reference sequence). The CDR3 spells CASSAQPGTGTLF. The DNA of the CDR3 is TGTGCCAGTAGTGCACAGCCCGGGACAGGGACCCTCTTC.

The chain carries TRBV20-1 and TRBJ1-1; perhaps TRBD1 as D (5 bases). The length of the CDR3 is 11 residues. V lost 8 bases to trimming and J lost 3 bases, with 10 bases between them. Looked up from germline, CDR1 is DFQATT and CDR2 is SNEGSKA (reference sequence). CDR3 in amino acids: CSYGGDTEAFF. The CDR3 nucleotides read TGCAGTTACGGGGGAGACACTGAAGCTTTCTTT.

The chain joins TRBV12-5 to TRBJ2-2; 8 bases match TRBD2. The CDR3 extends over 17 amino acids. Germline loops: CDR1 LGHNT, CDR2 FRNRAP. Losses at the gene ends were 2 bases for V and 6 bases for J; bases not matched to a gene: 11. CDR3 sequence reads: CASGLTRPGGVAGELFF. The CDR3 bases are TGTGCTAGTGGTTTGACACGCCCCGGGGGGGTCGCCGGGGAGCTGTTTTTT.

The V call is TRBV4-1, the J call TRBJ2-7, with 8 bases aligning to TRBD1. Germline loops: CDR1 MGHRA, CDR2 YSYEKL. Trimming at V came to 3 bases and at J to 5 bases, leaving 6 bases not matched to a gene. CDR3 length equals 14 residues. CDR3 sequence reads: CASSHGRGHHEQYF. The CDR3 DNA reads TGCGCCAGCAGCCATGGCAGGGGGCACCACGAGCAGTACTTC.

The rearrangement uses TRBV14 and TRBJ2-7, with 8 nucleotides matching TRBD2. The CDR3 is 15 residues long. Germline CDR1 SGHDN, CDR2 FVKESK. The trim removed 8 bases at V and 0 bases at J, leaving 9 bases unmatched. CDR3 sequence: CASVDGGAGSYEQYF. In DNA, the CDR3 is TGTGCCAGCGTTGACGGGGGGGCTGGCTCCTACGAGCAGTACTTC.

In nucleotides, the CDR3 is TGTGCCAGCAGTTACCGGGGTACGGGAAACACCATATATTTT. Protein sequence: CASSYRGTGNTIYF. The chain uses TRBV6-5 and TRBJ1-3; D not resolved. Germline V gene data show CDR1 as MNHEY and CDR2 as SVGAGI. The CDR3 is 14 residues long. The germline V and J ends were trimmed by 2 bases and 4 bases, with 9 bases remaining between them.